These 26 T cell receptor beta chains were all obtained from the same sample, sequenced in a study of shared clonotypes between healthy human individuals. Naive CD8 cells lacked CD45RO, underwent positive selection for CCR7 and left out terminally differentiated effector memory CD45RA+ cells. TCRdb keeps only in-frame clones here, not all; method: immunoSEQ multiplex PCR. The data hold roughly 2.1 million clones, with around 93% observed a single time. Sample: naive CD8+ T cells from PBMCs. These receptors came from a man younger than 30 in good health. Some clones in this sample may be carry-over from other donors' samples.

The CDR3 sequence is CASSFPISGGNTEAFF. CDR3 DNA: TGTGCCAGCAGCTTCCCGATATCCGGGGGGAACACTGAAGCTTTCTTT. J is TRBJ1-1 and V is TRBV11-2, with D perhaps matching TRBD1 (5 bases). CDR1 and CDR2 (germline): SGHAT, FQNNGV. There are 16 residues in the CDR3. Trimming took 3 bases from V and 1 from J, leaving 15 bases between them.

Remarks on this clone: Additional DNA sequences in this sample encode the identical CDR3. V and J are TRBV20-1 and TRBJ2-1; no firm D call. CDR1 and CDR2 from the germline V gene are DFQATT and SNEGSKA (reference sequence). The germline V and J ends were trimmed by 4 bases and 4 bases, with 5 bases remaining between them. CDR3 length: 11 residues. The CDR3 DNA sequence: TGCAGTGCTACGGCATACAATGAGCAGTTCTTC. Translation: CSATAYNEQFF.

J is TRBJ2-7 and V is TRBV19, with D perhaps given as TRBD1 or TRBD2 (5 bases each). The ends were cut back, 3 bases at V and 3 bases at J, with 12 bases in the middle. The CDR3 sequence is 14 residues long. From germline, CDR1 is LNHDA and CDR2 SQIVND (reference sequence). The DNA of the CDR3 is TGTGCCAGTAGTATGGGCGTGGGGGACTACGAGCAGTACTTC. Its translation is CASSMGVGDYEQYF.

The chain recombines TRBV27 with TRBJ2-5; the D is unclear. CDR1 MNHEY and CDR2 SMNVEV come from the germline V gene (reference sequence). Trimming stripped 3 bases from V and 0 bases from J, with 11 bases between. The CDR3 contains 15 residues. The CDR3 nucleotides are TGTGCCAGCAGTTTGTGGCGGACCGACCAAGAGACCCAGTACTTC. Its protein is CASSLWRTDQETQYF.

V gene TRBV5-1 combines with J gene TRBJ2-1; D unclear. CDR1 and CDR2 from the germline V gene are SGHRS and YFSETQ. V was trimmed by 1 base and J by 2 bases, leaving 10 bases between them. The CDR3 contains 15 residues. The CDR3 sequence is CASSLLGSPYNEQFF. The CDR3 DNA sequence: TGCGCCAGCAGCTTGTTGGGGTCTCCCTACAATGAGCAGTTCTTC.

The chain combines TRBV27 with TRBJ2-1; D may correspond to TRBD1 or TRBD2 (5 bases each). The germline V gene encodes CDR1 MNHEY and CDR2 SMNVEV (reference sequence). The CDR3 runs 13 residues. The V end lost 6 bases, the J end lost 8 bases, and 14 bases lay between the germline ends. The CDR3 DNA reads as TGTGCCAGCAGCGTGAGGGGTTGGGATGAGCAGTTCTTC. It encodes CASSVRGWDEQFF.

This sequence joins TRBV5-6 and TRBJ1-6; D not resolved. V was pared by 4 bases and J by 4 bases, with 9 bases between. CDR1 and CDR2 from the germline V gene are SGHDT and YYEEEE. This CDR3 region has 14 residues. CDR3 DNA: TGTGCCAGCAGCCTAGGGAGTTATAATTCACCCCTCCACTTT. Amino acids: CASSLGSYNSPLHF. Based on the CDR3 plus reference TRBV5-6 and TRBJ1-6, the full variable domain is DAGVTQSPTHLIKTRGQQVTLRCSPKSGHDTVSWYQQALGQGPQFIFQYYEEEERQRGNFPDRFSGHQFPNYSSELNVNALLLGDSALYLCASSLGSYNSPLHFGNGTRLTVT.

The J gene is TRBJ2-1, the V gene TRBV5-1; the D gene is possibly TRBD2 (6 bases). There are 14 residues in the CDR3. The germline CDR1 and CDR2 sequences are SGHRS and YFSETQ. Between the trimmed V and J ends, which lost 4 bases and 9 bases, there was a span of 17 bases. Here the CDR3 reads CASSTGLTVGEQFF. The CDR3 DNA sequence: TGCGCCAGCAGCACGGGACTCACGGTCGGTGAGCAGTTCTTC.

V is TRBV10-3 and J is TRBJ2-7; D call uncertain. With 6 bases removed from V and 4 bases from J, the gap between germline ends came to 13 bases. Germline V CDR1 and CDR2: ENHRY, SYGVKD. This CDR3 contains 13 residues. Here the CDR3 DNA reads TGTGCCATCAGCGATGACCCTGGGTACGAGCAGTACTTC. This gives the protein CAISDDPGYEQYF.

The genes are TRBV9 and TRBJ2-2; 11 bases fit TRBD2. The CDR3 loop spans 19 amino acids. J gave up 0 bases and V 3 bases, and 10 bases lay outside the gene matches. The V gene's germline CDR1 is SGDLS and CDR2 YYNGEE. Written as DNA, the CDR3 is TGTGCCAGCAGCGCACCGGGACTAGCGGTCCCCTCGAACACCGGGGAGCTGTTTTTT. This translates into CASSAPGLAVPSNTGELFF.

The CDR3 sequence: CASTLTTGGSGTEAFF. For the CDR3, the DNA is TGCGCCAGCACCCTAACGACAGGAGGGAGTGGCACTGAAGCTTTCTTT. The chain joins TRBV5-1 to TRBJ1-1, with D possibly being TRBD1 (6 bases). Germline V gene sequence: CDR1 SGHRS, CDR2 YFSETQ. This CDR3 has 16 amino acids. Trimming pared 6 bases from V and 4 bases from J, leaving 22 bases between.

In nucleotides, the CDR3 is TGTGCCAGCAGCATCGGTGATGGCTACACCTTC. This sequence encodes CASSIGDGYTF. The V gene is TRBV5-6, the J gene TRBJ1-2, with D unresolved. Per germline, CDR1 SGHDT and CDR2 YYEEEE. V gave up 4 bases and J gave up 6 bases, with 7 bases separating them. The CDR3 is 11 residues long.

The chain combines TRBV9 with TRBJ2-1; D assignment may be TRBD1 or TRBD2 (5 bases each). The CDR3 covers 15 residues. Deletions cut 4 bases from V and 5 bases from J, with 16 bases between. The germline V gene has CDR1 SGDLS and CDR2 YYNGEE. The CDR3 protein is CASSSWDAPNNEQFF. CDR3 coding DNA: TGTGCCAGCAGCTCATGGGACGCCCCAAACAATGAGCAGTTCTTC.

The J gene is TRBJ2-1, the V gene TRBV9; 13 nucleotides line up with TRBD2. V lost 4 bases and J lost 8; bases outside the gene matches: 6. The length of the CDR3 is 15 residues. Germline values: CDR1 SGDLS, CDR2 YYNGEE. CDR3 bases: TGTGCCAGCAGCCCCGGGACTAGCGGGATCGATGAGCAGTTCTTC. It codes for CASSPGTSGIDEQFF.

V usage is TRBV28 and J usage is TRBJ2-1; no reliable D call. Germline lookup yields CDR1 MDHEN and CDR2 SYDVKM. This CDR3 spans 13 amino acids. With 8 bases removed from V and 2 bases from J, the gap between germline ends came to 10 bases. CDR3 protein: CASVPLTYNEQFF. The CDR3 bases are TGTGCCAGCGTCCCATTGACCTACAATGAGCAGTTCTTC.

The chain links TRBV6-1 to TRBJ2-7; D may match TRBD1 or TRBD2 (6 bases each). Germline assignment: CDR1 MNHNS and CDR2 SASEGT. The V end lost 7 bases, the J end lost 2 bases, and 12 bases lay between the germline ends. The CDR3 spans 13 residues. The CDR3 nucleotides read TGTGCCAGCACCCGGGGGCCAACCTACGAGCAGTACTTC. Protein: CASTRGPTYEQYF.

V gene TRBV19 combines with J gene TRBJ1-1; D might be TRBD1 (6 bases). Germline V CDR1 and CDR2: LNHDA, SQIVND (reference sequence). Trimming shortened V by 7 bases and J by 0 bases, and 15 bases separated the two germline ends. This CDR3 has 15 amino acids. The CDR3 bases are TGTGCCAGTAAAATTGGGACATCACTGAACACTGAAGCTTTCTTT. This gives the protein CASKIGTSLNTEAFF. Complete variable domain (other parts from reference TRBV19 and TRBJ1-1): DGGITQSPKYLFRKEGQNVTLSCEQNLNHDAMYWYRQDPGQGLRLIYYSQIVNDFQKGDIAEGYSVSREKKESFPLTVTSAQKNPTAFYLCASKIGTSLNTEAFFGQGTRLTVV.

V is TRBV27 and J is TRBJ2-1; 8 bases are shared with TRBD2. This CDR3 is 15 amino acids long. V was clipped by 6 bases and J by 7 bases; unmatched bases: 11. Germline CDR1 is MNHEY and CDR2 is SMNVEV (reference sequence). CDR3 protein: CASSLAAGGENEQFF. As DNA, the CDR3 is TGTGCCAGCAGCTTGGCGGCGGGAGGCGAGAATGAGCAGTTCTTC.

The CDR3 protein is CASSPRYGTASNTGELFF. In nucleotides, the CDR3 is TGTGCCAGCAGCCCACGATATGGGACAGCTTCGAACACCGGGGAGCTGTTTTTT. The chain links TRBV11-2 to TRBJ2-2, with 7 positions matching TRBD1. The CDR3 has 18 amino acids. With V trimmed by 5 bases and J by 0 bases, 12 bases remained unmatched. CDR1 and CDR2 (germline): SGHAT, FQNNGV.

A few counts support this clone. The V gene is TRBV2, the J gene TRBJ1-4; maybe TRBD1 (5 bases). CDR1 is SNHLY and CDR2 is FYNNEI in the germline V gene. Trimming removed 6 bases from V and 7 bases from J, with 18 bases in between. The length of the CDR3 is 15 residues. The CDR3 DNA reads as TGTGCCAGCAGCCCTAACAGGATCGGTATTGAAAAACTGTTTTTT. Translating gives CASSPNRIGIEKLFF.

This rearrangement joins TRBV29-1 to TRBJ2-7; D is possibly TRBD1 (5 bases). V lost 0 bases to trimming and J lost 2 bases, with 14 bases between them. This CDR3 has 15 residues. Germline loops: CDR1 SQVTM, CDR2 ANQGSEA. In DNA form, the CDR3 reads TGCAGCGTTGAAGACGTGGGTCAGGGCGCCTACGAGCAGTACTTC. Translating it yields CSVEDVGQGAYEQYF.

The CDR3 bases are TGTGCCATCAGTGAGTCCTGGGGGGGCGAGCAGTACTTC. It specifies CAISESWGGEQYF. V and J are TRBV10-3 and TRBJ2-7; 7 nucleotides agree with TRBD2. Germline assignment: CDR1 ENHRY and CDR2 SYGVKD. The V segment lost 0 bases and the J segment 6 bases; nucleotides outside the gene matches: 2. This CDR3 has 13 amino acids.

This rearrangement joins TRBV10-1 to TRBJ2-1; D may be TRBD2 (5 bases). The CDR3 is made up of 14 amino acids. Between the trimmed V and J ends, which lost 5 bases and 3 bases, there was a span of 11 bases. The germline V gene has CDR1 WNHNN and CDR2 SYGVQD (reference sequence). The CDR3 region is CASSLRVDYNEQFF. The CDR3 nucleotides are TGCGCCAGCAGTCTGCGGGTCGACTACAATGAGCAGTTCTTC.

This clone has a single count. This sequence joins TRBV13 and TRBJ2-6; 9 nucleotides agree with TRBD1. With 5 bases clipped from V and 0 bases from J, the junction kept 5 bases outside the gene matches. In germline, CDR1 is PRHDT, CDR2 FYEKMQ (reference sequence). CDR3 length: 17 residues. Here the CDR3 DNA reads TGTGCCAGCAGCCACGGACAGGGGAGCTCTGGGGCCAACGTCCTGACTTTC. It specifies CASSHGQGSSGANVLTF.

A note on this clone: Other nucleotide sequences in the sample specify the same CDR3. The CDR3 here is CASSFAGDEQYF. CDR3 nucleotide sequence: TGTGCCAGCAGCTTCGCGGGAGATGAGCAGTACTTC. This chain joins TRBV7-9 and TRBJ2-7; 7 bases map to TRBD2. The CDR3 totals 12 residues. Trimming removed 3 bases from V and 7 bases from J; junction bases left unmatched: 3. The germline V gene encodes CDR1 SEHNR and CDR2 FQNEAQ (reference sequence).

In its sample, this clone was seen a few times. The chain carries TRBV5-6 and TRBJ1-1; D not resolved. Trimming removed 0 bases from V and 0 bases from J, with 12 bases in between. The CDR3 runs 16 residues. Germline CDR1 is SGHDT and CDR2 is YYEEEE. The CDR3, as DNA: TGTGCCAGCAGCTTGGACGGCAGCATTATGAACACTGAAGCTTTCTTT. This translates into CASSLDGSIMNTEAFF. Full variable domain (rest looked up from reference TRBV5-6 and TRBJ1-1): DAGVTQSPTHLIKTRGQQVTLRCSPKSGHDTVSWYQQALGQGPQFIFQYYEEEERQRGNFPDRFSGHQFPNYSSELNVNALLLGDSALYLCASSLDGSIMNTEAFFGQGTRLTVV.